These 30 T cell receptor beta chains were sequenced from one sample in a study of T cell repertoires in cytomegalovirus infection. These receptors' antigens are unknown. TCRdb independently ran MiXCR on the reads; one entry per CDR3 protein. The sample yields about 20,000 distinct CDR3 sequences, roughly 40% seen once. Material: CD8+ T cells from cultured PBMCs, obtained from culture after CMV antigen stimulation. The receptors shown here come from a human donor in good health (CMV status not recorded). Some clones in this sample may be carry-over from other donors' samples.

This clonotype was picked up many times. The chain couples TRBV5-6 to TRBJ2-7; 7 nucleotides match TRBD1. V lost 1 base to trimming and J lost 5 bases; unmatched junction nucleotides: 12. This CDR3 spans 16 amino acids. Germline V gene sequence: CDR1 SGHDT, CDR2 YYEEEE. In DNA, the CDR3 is TGTGCCAGCAGCTTGCCCCCAGGGGGTGGAGGTAACGAGCAGTACTTC. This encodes CASSLPPGGGGNEQYF.

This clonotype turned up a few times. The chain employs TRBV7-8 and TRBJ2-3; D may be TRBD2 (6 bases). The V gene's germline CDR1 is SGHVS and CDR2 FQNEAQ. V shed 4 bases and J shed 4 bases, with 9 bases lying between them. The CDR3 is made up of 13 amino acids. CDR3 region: CASSSGGADTQYF. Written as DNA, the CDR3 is TGTGCCAGCAGCTCTGGAGGGGCAGATACGCAGTATTTT.

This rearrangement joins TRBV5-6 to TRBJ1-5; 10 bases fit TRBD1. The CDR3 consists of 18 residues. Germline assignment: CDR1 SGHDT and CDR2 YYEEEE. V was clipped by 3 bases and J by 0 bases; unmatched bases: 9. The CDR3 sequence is CASSSQGQGRHSNQPQHF. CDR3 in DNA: TGTGCCAGCAGCTCGCAGGGACAGGGGAGGCATAGCAATCAGCCCCAGCATTTT.

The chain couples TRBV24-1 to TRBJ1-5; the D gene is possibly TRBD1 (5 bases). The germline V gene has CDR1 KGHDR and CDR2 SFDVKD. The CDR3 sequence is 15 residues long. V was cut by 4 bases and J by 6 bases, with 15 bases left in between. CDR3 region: CATSDPGQGGQPQHF. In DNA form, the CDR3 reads TGTGCCACCAGTGACCCTGGGCAGGGAGGTCAGCCCCAGCATTTT.

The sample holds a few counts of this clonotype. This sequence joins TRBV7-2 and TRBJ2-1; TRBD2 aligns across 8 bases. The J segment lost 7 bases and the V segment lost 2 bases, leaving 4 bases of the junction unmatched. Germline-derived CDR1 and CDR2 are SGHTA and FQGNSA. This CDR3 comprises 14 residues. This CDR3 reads CASSLRTSSNEQFF. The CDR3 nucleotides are TGTGCCAGCAGCTTAAGGACTAGCTCGAATGAGCAGTTCTTC.

CDR3 in amino acids: CASSQYVDRGIYNEQFF. The CDR3 DNA sequence: TGCGCCAGCAGCCAATATGTCGACCGGGGGATATACAATGAGCAGTTCTTC. The chain links TRBV4-1 to TRBJ2-1, with a possible D match to TRBD2 (6 bases). From germline, CDR1 is MGHRA and CDR2 YSYEKL. CDR3 length equals 17 residues. Trimming took 2 bases from V and 4 from J, leaving 18 bases between them.

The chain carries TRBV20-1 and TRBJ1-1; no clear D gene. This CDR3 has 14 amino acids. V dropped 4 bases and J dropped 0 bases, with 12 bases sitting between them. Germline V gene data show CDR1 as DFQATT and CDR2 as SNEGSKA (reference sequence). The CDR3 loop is CSANLIHLNTEAFF. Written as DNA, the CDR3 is TGCAGTGCTAACCTCATTCACCTGAACACTGAAGCTTTCTTT.

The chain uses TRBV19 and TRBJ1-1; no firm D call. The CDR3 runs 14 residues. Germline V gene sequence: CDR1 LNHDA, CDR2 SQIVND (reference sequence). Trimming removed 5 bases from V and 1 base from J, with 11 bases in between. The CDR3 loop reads CASSVGNQNTEAFF. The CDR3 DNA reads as TGTGCCAGTAGTGTCGGAAACCAGAACACTGAAGCTTTCTTT.

The DNA of the CDR3 is TGTGCCAGCCTCCTCAGCGGGAGCCCTGCGCATGAGCAGTTCTTC. Protein product: CASLLSGSPAHEQFF. This chain uses TRBV19 with TRBJ2-1; 8 nucleotides line up with TRBD2. CDR1 and CDR2 from the germline V gene are LNHDA and SQIVND (reference sequence). V lost 9 bases to trimming and J lost 8 bases; unmatched junction nucleotides: 15. The CDR3 covers 15 residues.

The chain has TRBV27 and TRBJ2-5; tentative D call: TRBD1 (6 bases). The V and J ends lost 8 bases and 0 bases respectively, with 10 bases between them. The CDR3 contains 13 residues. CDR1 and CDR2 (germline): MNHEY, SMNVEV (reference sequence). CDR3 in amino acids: CASSGHYQETQYF. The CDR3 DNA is TGTGCCAGCTCGGGACATTACCAAGAGACCCAGTACTTC.

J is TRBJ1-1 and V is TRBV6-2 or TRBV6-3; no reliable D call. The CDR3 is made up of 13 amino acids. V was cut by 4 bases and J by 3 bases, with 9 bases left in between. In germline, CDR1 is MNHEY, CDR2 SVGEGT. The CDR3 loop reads CASSSSTYTEAFF. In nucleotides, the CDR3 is TGTGCCAGCAGTTCCTCCACGTACACTGAAGCTTTCTTT.

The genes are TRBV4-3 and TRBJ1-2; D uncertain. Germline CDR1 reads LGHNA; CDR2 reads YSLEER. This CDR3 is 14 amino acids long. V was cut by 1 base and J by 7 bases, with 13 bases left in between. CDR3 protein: CASSQGGRVGGYTF. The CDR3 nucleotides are TGCGCCAGCAGCCAAGGGGGTCGGGTCGGTGGCTACACCTTC.

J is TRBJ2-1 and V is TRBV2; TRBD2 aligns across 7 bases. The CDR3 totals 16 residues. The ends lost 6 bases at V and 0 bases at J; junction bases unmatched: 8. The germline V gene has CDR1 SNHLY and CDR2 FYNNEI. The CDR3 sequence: CASSGLVTSSYNEQFF. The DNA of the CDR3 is TGTGCCAGCAGCGGACTAGTCACCAGCTCCTACAATGAGCAGTTCTTC.

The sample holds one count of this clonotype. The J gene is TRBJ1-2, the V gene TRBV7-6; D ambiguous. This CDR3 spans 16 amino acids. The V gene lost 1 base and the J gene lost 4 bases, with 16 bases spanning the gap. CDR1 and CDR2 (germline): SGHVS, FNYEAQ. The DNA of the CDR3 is TGTGCCAGCAGCTTAGTCTCGACCAGTAAATCCTATGGCTACACCTTC. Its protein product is CASSLVSTSKSYGYTF.

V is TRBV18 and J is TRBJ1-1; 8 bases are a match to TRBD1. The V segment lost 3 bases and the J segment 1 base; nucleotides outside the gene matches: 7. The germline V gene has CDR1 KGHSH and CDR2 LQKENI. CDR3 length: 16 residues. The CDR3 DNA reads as TGTGCCAGCTCACCGACCTATACAGGGGGGAACACTGAAGCTTTCTTT. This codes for CASSPTYTGGNTEAFF.

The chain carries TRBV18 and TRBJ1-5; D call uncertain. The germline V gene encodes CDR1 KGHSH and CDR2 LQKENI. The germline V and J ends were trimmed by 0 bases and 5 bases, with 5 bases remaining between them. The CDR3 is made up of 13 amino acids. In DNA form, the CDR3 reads TGTGCCAGCTCACCACCGGGAGATCAGCCCCAGCATTTT. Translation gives CASSPPGDQPQHF.

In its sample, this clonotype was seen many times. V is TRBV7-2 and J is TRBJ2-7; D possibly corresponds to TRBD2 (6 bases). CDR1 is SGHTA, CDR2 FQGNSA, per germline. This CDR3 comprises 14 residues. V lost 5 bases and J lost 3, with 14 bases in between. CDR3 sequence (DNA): TGTGCCAGCAGCGCCCCGGGACTTCACTACGAGCAGTACTTC. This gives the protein CASSAPGLHYEQYF.

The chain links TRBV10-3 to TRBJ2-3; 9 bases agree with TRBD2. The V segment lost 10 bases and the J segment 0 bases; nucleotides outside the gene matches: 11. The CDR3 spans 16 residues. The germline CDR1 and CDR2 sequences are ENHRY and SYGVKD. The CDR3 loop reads CATEETSGNSTDTQYF. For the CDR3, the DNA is TGTGCCACCGAGGAGACTAGCGGAAATAGCACAGATACGCAGTATTTT.

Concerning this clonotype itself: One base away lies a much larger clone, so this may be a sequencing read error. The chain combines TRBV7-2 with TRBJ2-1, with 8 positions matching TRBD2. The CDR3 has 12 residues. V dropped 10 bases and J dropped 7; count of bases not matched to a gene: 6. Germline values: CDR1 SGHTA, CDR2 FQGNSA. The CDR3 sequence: CANTGGGNEQFF. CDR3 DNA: TGTGCCAACACCGGGGGGGGGAATGAGCAGTTCTTC.

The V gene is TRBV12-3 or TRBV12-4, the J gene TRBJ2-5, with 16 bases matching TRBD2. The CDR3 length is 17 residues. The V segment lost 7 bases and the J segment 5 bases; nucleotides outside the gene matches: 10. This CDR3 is CASKNEGLAGGYETQYF. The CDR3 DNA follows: TGTGCCAGCAAAAACGAGGGACTAGCGGGGGGGTATGAGACCCAGTACTTC.

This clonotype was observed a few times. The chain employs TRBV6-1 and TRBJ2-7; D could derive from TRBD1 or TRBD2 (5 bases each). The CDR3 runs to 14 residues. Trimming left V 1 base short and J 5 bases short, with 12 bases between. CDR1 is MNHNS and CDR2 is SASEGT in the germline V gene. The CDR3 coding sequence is TGTGCCAGCAGTGAAGGGGGGAGTGGGCACGAGCAGTACTTC. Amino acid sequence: CASSEGGSGHEQYF.

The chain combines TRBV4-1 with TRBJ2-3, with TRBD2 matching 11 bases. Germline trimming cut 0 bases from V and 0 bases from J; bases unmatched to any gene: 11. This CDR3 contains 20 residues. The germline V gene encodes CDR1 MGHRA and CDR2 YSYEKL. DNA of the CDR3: TGCGCCAGCAGCCAAGAACAACTCGCGGCTAGCGGGGGGAGCACAGATACGCAGTATTTT. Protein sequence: CASSQEQLAASGGSTDTQYF.

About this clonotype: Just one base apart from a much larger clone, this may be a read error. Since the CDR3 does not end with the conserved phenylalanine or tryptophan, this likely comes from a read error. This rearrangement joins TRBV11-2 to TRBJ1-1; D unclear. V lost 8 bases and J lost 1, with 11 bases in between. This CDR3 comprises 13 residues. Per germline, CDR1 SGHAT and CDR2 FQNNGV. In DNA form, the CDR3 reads TGTGCCAGCGGGGTCGACCGGAACACTGAAGCTTTCTCT. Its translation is CASGVDRNTEAFS.

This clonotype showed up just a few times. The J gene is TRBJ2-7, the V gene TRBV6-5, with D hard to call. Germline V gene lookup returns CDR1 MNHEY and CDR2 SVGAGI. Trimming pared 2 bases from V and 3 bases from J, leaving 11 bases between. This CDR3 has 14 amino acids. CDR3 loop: CASSYAAASYEQYF. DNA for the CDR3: TGTGCCAGCAGTTACGCGGCTGCAAGCTACGAGCAGTACTTC.

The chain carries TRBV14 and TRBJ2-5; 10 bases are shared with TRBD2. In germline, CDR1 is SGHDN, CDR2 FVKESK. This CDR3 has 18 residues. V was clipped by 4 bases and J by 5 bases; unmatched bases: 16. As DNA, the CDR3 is TGTGCCAGCAGCCCCTCACTAGCGGGGAGAGCTTCCTCCGAGACCCAGTACTTC. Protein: CASSPSLAGRASSETQYF.

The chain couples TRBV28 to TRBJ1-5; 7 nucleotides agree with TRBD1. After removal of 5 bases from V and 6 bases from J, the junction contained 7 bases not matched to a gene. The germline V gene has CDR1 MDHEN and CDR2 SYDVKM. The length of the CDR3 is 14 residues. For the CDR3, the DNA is TGTGCCAGCAGTCCCCGACAGGGTGTTCAGCCCCAGCATTTT. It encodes CASSPRQGVQPQHF.

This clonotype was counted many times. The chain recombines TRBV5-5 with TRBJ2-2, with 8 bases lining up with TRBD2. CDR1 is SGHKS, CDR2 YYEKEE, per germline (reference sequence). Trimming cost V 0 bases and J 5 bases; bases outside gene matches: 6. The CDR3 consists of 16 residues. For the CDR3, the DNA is TGTGCCAGCAGCTTGGTATCGGGAGGGCCGACCGGGGAGCTGTTTTTT. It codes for CASSLVSGGPTGELFF.

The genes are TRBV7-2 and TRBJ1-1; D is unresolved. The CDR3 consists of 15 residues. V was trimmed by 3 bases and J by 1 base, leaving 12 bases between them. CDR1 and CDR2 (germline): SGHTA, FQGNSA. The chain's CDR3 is CASSFNQLPNTEAFF. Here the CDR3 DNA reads TGTGCCAGCAGCTTCAATCAGCTACCGAACACTGAAGCTTTCTTT. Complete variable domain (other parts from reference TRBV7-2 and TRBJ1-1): GAGVSQSPSNKVTEKGKDVELRCDPISGHTALYWYRQSLGQGLEFLIYFQGNSAPDKSGLPSDRFSAERTGGSVSTLTIQRTQQEDSAVYLCASSFNQLPNTEAFFGQGTRLTVV.

The chain's CDR3 is CASLGVNSNQPQHF. CDR3 bases: TGTGCCAGCTTAGGGGTTAATAGCAATCAGCCCCAGCATTTT. The chain has TRBV28 and TRBJ1-5, with D perhaps TRBD1 (5 bases). Germline-derived CDR1 and CDR2 are MDHEN and SYDVKM. The CDR3 runs to 14 residues. V was clipped by 8 bases and J by 0 bases, with 11 bases between them.

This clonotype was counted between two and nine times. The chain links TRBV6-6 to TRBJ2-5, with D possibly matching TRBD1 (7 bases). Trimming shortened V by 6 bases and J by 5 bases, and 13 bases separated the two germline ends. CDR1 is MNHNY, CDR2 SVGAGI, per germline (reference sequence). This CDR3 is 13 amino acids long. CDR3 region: CASSPRGEETQYF. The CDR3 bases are TGTGCCAGCAGCCCCAGGGGGGAGGAGACCCAGTACTTC.